What follows describes a single TCR beta chain. It was genomic DNA that served as the template for profiling TCR beta VDJ and CDR3. TCRdb reprocessed the reads with MiXCR, giving one entry per CDR3 protein. Of around 190,000 distinct CDR3 sequences listed, about 44% were seen once; the top ten hold 10% to 15%. All sequencing subjects had displayed CD8+CD57+ cell expansion on flow cytometry. The entry originates in a study of CD8+CD57+ T cells in acquired aplastic anemia. This TCR was sampled from a human donor with aplastic anemia. The sequenced material came from sorted CD4+, CD8+, or CD8+CD57+ T cells (not recorded which) from PBMCs.

CDR3 DNA sequence: TGTGCCAGCAGTGGACGAGGGATAAATACCTACGAGCAGTACTTC. It codes for CASSGRGINTYEQYF. J is TRBJ2-7 and V is TRBV2, with D possibly matching TRBD2 (5 bases). CDR3 length: 15 residues. V shed 4 bases and J shed 2 bases, with 15 bases lying between them. From germline, CDR1 is SNHLY and CDR2 FYNNEI.